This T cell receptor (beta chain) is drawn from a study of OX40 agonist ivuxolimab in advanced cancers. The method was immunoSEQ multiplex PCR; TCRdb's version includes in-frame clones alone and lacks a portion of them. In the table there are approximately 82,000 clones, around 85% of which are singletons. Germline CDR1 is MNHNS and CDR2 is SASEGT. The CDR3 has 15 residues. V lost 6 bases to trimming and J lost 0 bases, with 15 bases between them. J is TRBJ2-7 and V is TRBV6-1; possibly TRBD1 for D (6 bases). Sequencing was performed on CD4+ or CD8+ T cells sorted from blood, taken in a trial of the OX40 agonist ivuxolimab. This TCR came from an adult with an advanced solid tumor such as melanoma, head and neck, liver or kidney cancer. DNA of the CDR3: TGTGCCAGCAGGGCCGGGACACCTCTCTCCTACGAGCAGTACTTC. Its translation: CASRAGTPLSYEQYF.